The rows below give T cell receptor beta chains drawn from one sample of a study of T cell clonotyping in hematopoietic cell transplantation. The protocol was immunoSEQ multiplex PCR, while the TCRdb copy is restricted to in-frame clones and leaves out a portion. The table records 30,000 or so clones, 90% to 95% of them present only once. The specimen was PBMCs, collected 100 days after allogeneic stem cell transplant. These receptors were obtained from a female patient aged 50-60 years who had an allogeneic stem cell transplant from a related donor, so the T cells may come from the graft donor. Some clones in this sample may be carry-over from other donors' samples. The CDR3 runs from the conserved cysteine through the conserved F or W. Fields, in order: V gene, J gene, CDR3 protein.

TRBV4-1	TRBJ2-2	CASSLTGALNTGELFF
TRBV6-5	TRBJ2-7	CASRLGTSGAYEQYF
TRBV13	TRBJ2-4	CASSLATGGDKNIQYF
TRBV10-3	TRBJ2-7	CAISEVEVGGAEQYF
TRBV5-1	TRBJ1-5	CASSLGTAGNQPQHF
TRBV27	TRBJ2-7	CASKSEQYF
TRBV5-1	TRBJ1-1	CASSSQGVGTEAFF
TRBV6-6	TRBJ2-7	CASRARQPSYEQYF
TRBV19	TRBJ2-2	CASTGDSYTGELFF
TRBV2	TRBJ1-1	CASSELGRGNTEAFF
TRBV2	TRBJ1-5	CASSDGGTGTLSNQPQHF
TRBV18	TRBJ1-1	CASSPTPDSAEAFF
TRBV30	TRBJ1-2	CAWSPKDIATRGYTF
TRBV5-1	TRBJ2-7	CASSAGTSGYEQYF
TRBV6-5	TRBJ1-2	CASRMSTNYGYTF
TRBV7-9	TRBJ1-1	CASSIRDRAEAFF
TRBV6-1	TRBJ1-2	CASSEGGSFYGYTF
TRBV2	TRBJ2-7	CASSEAGLGEQYF
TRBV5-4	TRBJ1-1	CASSLGYINTEAFF
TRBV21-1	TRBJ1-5	CASSKGARRPNQPQHF
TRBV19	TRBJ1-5	CASRGQDYQPQHF
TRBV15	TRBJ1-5	CATSSHYWGPQHF
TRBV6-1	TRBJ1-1	CASSADRVWTEAFF
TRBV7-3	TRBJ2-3	CASSLGGPSDTQYF
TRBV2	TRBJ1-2	CASSGTGQAYGYTF
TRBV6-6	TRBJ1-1	CASSYGDGVSRAFF
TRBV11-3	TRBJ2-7	CASSLTGLTYEQYF
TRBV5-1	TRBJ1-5	CASSFGRDQPQHF
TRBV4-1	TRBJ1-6	CASSLSHGESYNSPLHF
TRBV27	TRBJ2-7	CASSFTGQGLYEQYF
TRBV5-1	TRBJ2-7	CASSFRTADEQYF
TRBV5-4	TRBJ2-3	CASSSLTGAPLGTQYF
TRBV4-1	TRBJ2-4	CASSQQGENIQYF
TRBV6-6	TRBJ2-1	CASSPPGENEQFF
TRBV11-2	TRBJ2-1	CASSSTGGDSYNEQFF
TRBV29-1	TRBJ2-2	CSVDRVEAGELFF
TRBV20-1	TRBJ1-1	CSASLGPEAFF
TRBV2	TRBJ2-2	CASSPPGGELFF
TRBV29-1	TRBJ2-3	CSVGQDGTDTQYF
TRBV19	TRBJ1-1	CASSTPGGGSTEAFF
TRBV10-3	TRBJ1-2	CAISESQGTGLYGYTF
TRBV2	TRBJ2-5	CASSAYRSRETQYF
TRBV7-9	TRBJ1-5	CASSLGDFSNQPQHF
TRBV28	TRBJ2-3	CASRDSLGDTQYF